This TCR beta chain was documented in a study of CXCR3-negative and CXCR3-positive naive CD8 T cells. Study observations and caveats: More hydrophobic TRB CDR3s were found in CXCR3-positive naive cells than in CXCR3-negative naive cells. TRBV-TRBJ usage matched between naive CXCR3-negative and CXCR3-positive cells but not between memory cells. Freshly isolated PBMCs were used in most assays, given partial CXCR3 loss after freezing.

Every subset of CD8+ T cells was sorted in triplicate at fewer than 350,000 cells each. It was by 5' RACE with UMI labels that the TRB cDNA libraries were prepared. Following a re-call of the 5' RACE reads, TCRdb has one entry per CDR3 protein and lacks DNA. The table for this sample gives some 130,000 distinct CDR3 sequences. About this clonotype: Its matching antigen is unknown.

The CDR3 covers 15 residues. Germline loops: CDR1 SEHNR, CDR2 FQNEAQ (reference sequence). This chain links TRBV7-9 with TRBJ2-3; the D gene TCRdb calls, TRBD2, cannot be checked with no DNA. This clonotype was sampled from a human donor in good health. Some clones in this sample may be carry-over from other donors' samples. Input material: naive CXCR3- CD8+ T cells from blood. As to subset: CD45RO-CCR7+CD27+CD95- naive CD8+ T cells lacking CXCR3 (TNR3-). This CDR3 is CASTPLARYTDTQYF.